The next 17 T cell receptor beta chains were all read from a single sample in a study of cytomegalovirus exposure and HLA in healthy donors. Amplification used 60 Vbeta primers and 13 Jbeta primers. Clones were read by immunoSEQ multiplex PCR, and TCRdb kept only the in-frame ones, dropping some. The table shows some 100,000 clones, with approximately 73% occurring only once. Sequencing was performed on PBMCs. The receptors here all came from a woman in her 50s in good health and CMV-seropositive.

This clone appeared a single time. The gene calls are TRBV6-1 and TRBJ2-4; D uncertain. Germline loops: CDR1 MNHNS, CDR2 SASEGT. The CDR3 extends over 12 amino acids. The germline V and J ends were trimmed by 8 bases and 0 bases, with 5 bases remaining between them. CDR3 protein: CASDIAKNIQYF. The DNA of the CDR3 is TGTGCCAGCGACATAGCCAAAAACATTCAGTACTTC.

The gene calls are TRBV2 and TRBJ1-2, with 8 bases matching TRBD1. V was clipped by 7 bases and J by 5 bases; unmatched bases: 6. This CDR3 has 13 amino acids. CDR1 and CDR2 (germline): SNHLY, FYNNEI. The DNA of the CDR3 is TGTGCCAGCATCACACAGGGGGGGTATGGCTACACCTTC. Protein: CASITQGGYGYTF. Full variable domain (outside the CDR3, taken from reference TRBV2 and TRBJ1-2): EPEVTQTPSHQVTQMGQEVILRCVPISNHLYFYWYRQILGQKVEFLVSFYNNEISEKSEIFDDQFSVERPDGSNFTLKIRSTKLEDSAMYFCASITQGGYGYTFGSGTRLTVV.

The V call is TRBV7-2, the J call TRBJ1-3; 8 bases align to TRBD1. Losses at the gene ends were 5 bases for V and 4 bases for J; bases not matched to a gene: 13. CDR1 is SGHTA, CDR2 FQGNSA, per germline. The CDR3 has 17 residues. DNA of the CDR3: TGTGCCAGCAGCCCCCATACGAGACAGGGGCTGGGAAACACCATATATTTT. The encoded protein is CASSPHTRQGLGNTIYF.

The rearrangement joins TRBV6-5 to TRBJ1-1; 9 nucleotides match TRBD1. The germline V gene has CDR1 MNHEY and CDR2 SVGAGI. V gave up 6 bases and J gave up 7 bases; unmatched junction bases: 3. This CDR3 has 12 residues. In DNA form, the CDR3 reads TGTGCCAGCAGACGGACAGGGGATGAAGCTTTCTTT. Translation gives CASRRTGDEAFF.

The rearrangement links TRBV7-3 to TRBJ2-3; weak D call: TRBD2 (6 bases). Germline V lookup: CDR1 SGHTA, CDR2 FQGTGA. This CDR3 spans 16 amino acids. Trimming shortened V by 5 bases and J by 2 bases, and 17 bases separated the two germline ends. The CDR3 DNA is TGTGCCAGCAGCCCAGGATGGGAGGCAAACACAGATACGCAGTATTTT. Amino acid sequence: CASSPGWEANTDTQYF. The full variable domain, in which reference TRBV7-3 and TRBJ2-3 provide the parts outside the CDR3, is GAGVSQTPSNKVTEKGKYVELRCDPISGHTALYWYRQSLGQGPEFLIYFQGTGAADDSGLPNDRFFAVRPEGSVSTLKIQRTERGDSAVYLCASSPGWEANTDTQYFGPGTRLTVL.

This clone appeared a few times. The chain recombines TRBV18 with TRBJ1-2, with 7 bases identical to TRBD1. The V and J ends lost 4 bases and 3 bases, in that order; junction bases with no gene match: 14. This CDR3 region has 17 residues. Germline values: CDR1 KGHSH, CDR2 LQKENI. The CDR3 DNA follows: TGTGCCAGCTCACGAGAAGGTTGGACAGGAGGGTACTATGGCTACACCTTC. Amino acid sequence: CASSREGWTGGYYGYTF. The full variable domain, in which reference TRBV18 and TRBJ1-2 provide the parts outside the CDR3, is NAGVMQNPRHLVRRRGQEARLRCSPMKGHSHVYWYRQLPEEGLKFMVYLQKENIIDESGMPKERFSAEFPKEGPSILRIQQVVRGDSAAYFCASSREGWTGGYYGYTFGSGTRLTVV.

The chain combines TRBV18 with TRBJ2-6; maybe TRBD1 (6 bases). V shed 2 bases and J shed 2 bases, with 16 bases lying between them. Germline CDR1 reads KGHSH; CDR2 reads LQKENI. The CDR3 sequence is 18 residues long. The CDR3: CASSPIITGPTGANVLTF. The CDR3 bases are TGTGCCAGCTCACCAATCATAACAGGGCCCACTGGGGCCAACGTCCTGACTTTC.

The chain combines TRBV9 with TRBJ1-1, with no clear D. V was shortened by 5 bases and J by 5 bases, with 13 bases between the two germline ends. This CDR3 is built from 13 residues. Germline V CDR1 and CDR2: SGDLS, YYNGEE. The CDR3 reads CASSYEELTEAFF. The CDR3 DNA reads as TGTGCCAGCAGTTACGAGGAATTAACTGAAGCTTTCTTT. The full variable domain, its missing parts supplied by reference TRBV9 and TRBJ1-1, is DSGVTQTPKHLITATGQRVTLRCSPRSGDLSVYWYQQSLDQGLQFLIQYYNGEERAKGNILERFSAQQFPDLHSELNLSSLELGDSALYFCASSYEELTEAFFGQGTRLTVV.

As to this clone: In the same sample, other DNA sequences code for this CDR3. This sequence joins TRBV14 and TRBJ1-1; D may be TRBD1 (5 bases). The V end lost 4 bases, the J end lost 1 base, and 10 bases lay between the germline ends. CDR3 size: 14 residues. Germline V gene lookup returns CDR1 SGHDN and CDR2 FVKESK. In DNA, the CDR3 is TGTGCCAGCAGCCTCGGACATGCGAACACTGAAGCTTTCTTT. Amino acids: CASSLGHANTEAFF.

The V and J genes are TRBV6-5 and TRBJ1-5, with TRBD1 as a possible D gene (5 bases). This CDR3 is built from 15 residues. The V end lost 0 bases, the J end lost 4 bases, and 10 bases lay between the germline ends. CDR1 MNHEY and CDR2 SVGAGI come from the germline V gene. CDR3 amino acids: CASSYSGRRNQPQHF. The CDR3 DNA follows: TGTGCCAGCAGTTACTCGGGGCGGCGTAATCAGCCCCAGCATTTT.

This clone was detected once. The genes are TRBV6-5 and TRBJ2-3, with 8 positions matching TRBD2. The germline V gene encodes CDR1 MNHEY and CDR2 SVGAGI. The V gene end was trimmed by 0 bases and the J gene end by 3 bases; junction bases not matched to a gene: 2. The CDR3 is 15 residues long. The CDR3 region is CASSYSSGGTDTQYF. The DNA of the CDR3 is TGTGCCAGCAGTTACTCTTCGGGAGGGACAGATACGCAGTATTTT.

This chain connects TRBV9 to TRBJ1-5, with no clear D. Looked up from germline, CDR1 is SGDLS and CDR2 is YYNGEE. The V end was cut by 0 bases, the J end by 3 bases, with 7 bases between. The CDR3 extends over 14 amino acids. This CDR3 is CASSVGHNNQPQHF. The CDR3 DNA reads TGTGCCAGCAGCGTAGGGCACAACAATCAGCCCCAGCATTTT.

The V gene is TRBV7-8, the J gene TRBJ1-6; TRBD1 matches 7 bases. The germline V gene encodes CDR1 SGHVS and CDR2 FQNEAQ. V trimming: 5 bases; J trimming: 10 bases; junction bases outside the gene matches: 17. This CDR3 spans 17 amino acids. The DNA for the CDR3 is TGTGCCAGCAGCCCGGGGCCCTGGGACAGATTAGTCTCACCCCTCCACTTT. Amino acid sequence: CASSPGPWDRLVSPLHF.

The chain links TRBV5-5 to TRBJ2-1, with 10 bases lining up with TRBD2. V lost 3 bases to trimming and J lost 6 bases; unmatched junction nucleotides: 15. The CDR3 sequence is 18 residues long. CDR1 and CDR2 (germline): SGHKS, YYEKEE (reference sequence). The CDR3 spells CASSWGWSSGRTVNEQFF. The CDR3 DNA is TGTGCCAGCAGCTGGGGGTGGTCTAGCGGGAGAACCGTCAATGAGCAGTTCTTC. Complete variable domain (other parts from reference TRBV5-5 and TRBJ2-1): DAGVTQSPTHLIKTRGQQVTLRCSPISGHKSVSWYQQVLGQGPQFIFQYYEKEERGRGNFPDRFSARQFPNYSSELNVNALLLGDSALYLCASSWGWSSGRTVNEQFFGPGTRLTVL.

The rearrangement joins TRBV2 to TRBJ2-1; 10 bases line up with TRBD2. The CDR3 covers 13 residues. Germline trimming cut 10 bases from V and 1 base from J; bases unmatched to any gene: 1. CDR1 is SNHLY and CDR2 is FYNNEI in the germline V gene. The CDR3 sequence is CATSGSSYNEQFF. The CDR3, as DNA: TGTGCCACTAGCGGGAGTTCCTACAATGAGCAGTTCTTC. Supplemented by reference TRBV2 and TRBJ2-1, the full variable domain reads EPEVTQTPSHQVTQMGQEVILRCVPISNHLYFYWYRQILGQKVEFLVSFYNNEISEKSEIFDDQFSVERPDGSNFTLKIRSTKLEDSAMYFCATSGSSYNEQFFGPGTRLTVL.

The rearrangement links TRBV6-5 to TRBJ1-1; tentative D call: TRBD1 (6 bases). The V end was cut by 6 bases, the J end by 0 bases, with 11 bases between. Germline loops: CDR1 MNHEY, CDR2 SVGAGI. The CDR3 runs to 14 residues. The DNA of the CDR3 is TGTGCCAGCAGCATGGGACAAATGAACACTGAAGCTTTCTTT. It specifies CASSMGQMNTEAFF.

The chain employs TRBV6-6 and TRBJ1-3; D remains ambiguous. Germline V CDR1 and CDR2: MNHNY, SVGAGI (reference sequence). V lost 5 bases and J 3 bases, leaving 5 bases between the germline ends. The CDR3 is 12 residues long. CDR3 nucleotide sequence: TGTGCCAGCAGTCTTAATGGAAACACCATATATTTT. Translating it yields CASSLNGNTIYF.